A selection of T cell receptor beta chains follows, all from one sample in a study of PD-1 blockade in classical Hodgkin lymphoma. Produced via immunoSEQ multiplex PCR; TCRdb's table is partial and in-frame only. The sample lists approximately 60,000 clones, about 91% seen once, with roughly an eighth in the top ten. The sample here was peripheral blood mononuclear cells (PBMCs), taken at baseline. These receptors all come from a human donor with classical Hodgkin lymphoma. Both conserved end residues are part of each CDR3. Fields, in order: CDR3 DNA, CDR3 protein, clone size, J gene, D gene, V gene. D genes are given only for firm matches. Only some rows state a clone size, as once, few, many or a class for expanded clones.

TGTGCCAGCAGCTTTGGACAGGGAAGGGCGAACTATGGCTACACCTTC CASSFGQGRANYGYTF . TRBJ1-2 TRBD1 TRBV7-6
TGTGCCAGCTTCGGCCAAGCGAACACTGAAGCTTTCTTT CASFGQANTEAFF . TRBJ1-1 . TRBV6-5
TGTGCCAGCAGACTCGAGACTTACAATGAGCAGTTCTTC CASRLETYNEQFF . TRBJ2-1 . TRBV7-2
TGTGCCACCAGAAGGGACACCTCCTACGAGCAGTACTTC CATRRDTSYEQYF once TRBJ2-7 . TRBV27
TGTGCCAGTAGTTCCGGGACAGACCTCTATGGCTACACCTTC CASSSGTDLYGYTF . TRBJ1-2 TRBD1 TRBV19
TGTGCCAGCAGTTACAGTGGTCAGCTTGGCTATGGCTACACCTTC CASSYSGQLGYGYTF . TRBJ1-2 . TRBV6-6
TGTGCCAGTAACCTACCGGGTAGCACCCACAATGAGCAGTTCTTC CASNLPGSTHNEQFF once TRBJ2-1 . TRBV19
TGTGCCAGCAGCCAGGATACTAGCGGGGTTCACGATACGCAGTATTTT CASSQDTSGVHDTQYF . TRBJ2-3 TRBD2 TRBV11-3
TGCGCCAGCAGCCAAGATTCCCCCGCAGGAGAGACCCAGTACTTC CASSQDSPAGETQYF . TRBJ2-5 . TRBV4-3
TGTGCCAGCAGCTTCGTGAGGGGACGAGCTGGTAATTCACCCCTCCACTTT CASSFVRGRAGNSPLHF . TRBJ1-6 . TRBV5-5
TGTGCCACCAGCAGAATAATACCGCAGGCGTTTTTACCCTACGAGCAGTACTTC CATSRIIPQAFLPYEQYF . TRBJ2-7 . TRBV15
TGTGCCAGCGCGGGGGGGAATGGGGTTAATTCACCCCTCCACTTT CASAGGNGVNSPLHF . TRBJ1-6 . TRBV6-1
TGTGCCAGCAGCCTTAACGGGACAGCCTATGGCTACACCTTC CASSLNGTAYGYTF once TRBJ1-2 TRBD1 TRBV6-5
TGCGCCAGCAGCTACGGAGCAGGGGCGACCTACGAGCAGTACTTC CASSYGAGATYEQYF . TRBJ2-7 . TRBV5-1
TGTGCCAGCAGTTACCGGGGGACAGGTGGGACTGAAGCTTTCTTT CASSYRGTGGTEAFF . TRBJ1-1 TRBD1 TRBV6-6
TGTGCCAGCAGCTTAGGGGGTAACTATGGCTACACCTTC CASSLGGNYGYTF . TRBJ1-2 . TRBV11-2
TGTGCCAGCAGTCCAGGACTAGGCGGCACAGATACGCAGTATTTT CASSPGLGGTDTQYF . TRBJ2-3 TRBD2 TRBV27
TGTGCCAGCAGCTTGTCGGGGGGACCCGGGGACATTCAGTACTTC CASSLSGGPGDIQYF . TRBJ2-4 TRBD2 TRBV5-5
TGTGCCAGCAGCCGAGAGATAGCGGGGGGGCCCGAAGATACGCAGTATTTT CASSREIAGGPEDTQYF few TRBJ2-3 TRBD2 TRBV4-2
TGTGCCAGCAGCGTAGCGGCAGCCTACAATGAGCAGTTCTTC CASSVAAAYNEQFF . TRBJ2-1 . TRBV9
TGCGCCAGCAGCTGGGACGGTGACAATGAGCAGTTCTTC CASSWDGDNEQFF . TRBJ2-1 . TRBV5-1
TGTGCCAGCTCACCACTCACAGGGAGGGGCTATGGCTACACCTTC CASSPLTGRGYGYTF . TRBJ1-2 . TRBV18
TGTGCCAGCAGCTTAGGTCGGAACACTGAAGCTTTCTTT CASSLGRNTEAFF . TRBJ1-1 . TRBV5-5
TGTGCCAGCAGCTTAGTTGGCGGGGGGTATGTAGATACGCAGTATTTT CASSLVGGGYVDTQYF . TRBJ2-3 TRBD2 TRBV7-6